This T cell receptor beta chain was documented in a study of T cell responses to AZD1222 COVID-19 vaccine. Study-level information: Pooled together were second doses at about 4 or about 12 weeks.

Worth noting for this clone: Its antigen is not identified.

Trimming removed 2 bases from V and 0 bases from J, with 9 bases in between. The CDR3 has 15 residues. Germline CDR1 is MNHEY and CDR2 is SVGAGI. TCRdb's copy holds only in-frame clones and misses some; the assay was immunoSEQ multiplex PCR. The data contain roughly 150,000 clones, around 90% of them singletons. Overall study findings and caveats: Donors were largely white British and mainly female; clonal diversity was possibly underestimated. Sampling captured repertoires only after the peak T cell response. Spike regions recognized by vaccine-associated CD4 TCRs spanned the protein, led by 160-218 and 743-854.

This sequence originates from an adult in good health. V is TRBV6-5 and J is TRBJ2-3; D possibly corresponds to TRBD2 (5 bases). Sequenced here: peripheral blood, sampled on day 0 of AZD1222 vaccination. This CDR3 is CASSYDGGSTDTQYF. CDR3 coding DNA: TGTGCCAGCAGTTACGATGGCGGGAGCACAGATACGCAGTATTTT.